The 17 T cell receptor beta chains in this list originate from one sample, sequenced in a study of cytomegalovirus exposure and HLA in healthy donors. The PCR had 60 Vbeta and 13 Jbeta primers. Generated by immunoSEQ multiplex PCR, the TCRdb table keeps only in-frame clones and is missing some. This repertoire shows 150,000 to 180,000 clones, about four fifths found once; its top ten account for about 2.8%. Sequencing input: PBMCs. Every receptor here comes from a man younger than 35 in good health and CMV-seronegative.

CDR3 sequence (DNA): TGTGCCAGCTCACTACTGACCGTACAGGGAGATCTAAAAGACAATCAGCCCCAGCATTTT. Protein sequence: CASSLLTVQGDLKDNQPQHF. The rearrangement uses TRBV18 and TRBJ1-5, with D possibly matching TRBD1 (6 bases). V lost 4 bases, J lost 3 bases, and 28 bases lay in between. Per germline, CDR1 KGHSH and CDR2 LQKENI. CDR3 size: 20 residues.

The chain carries TRBV7-3 and TRBJ2-2, with 13 bases matching TRBD2. Germline V CDR1 and CDR2: SGHTA, FQGTGA. The CDR3 runs to 17 residues. With V trimmed by 5 bases and J by 0 bases, 3 bases remained unmatched. The CDR3 sequence: CASSGGLAGANTGELFF. In DNA form, the CDR3 reads TGTGCCAGCAGCGGAGGACTAGCGGGGGCGAACACCGGGGAGCTGTTTTTT.

The table lists this clone with a few counts. The chain joins TRBV27 to TRBJ2-1; 8 nucleotides line up with TRBD2. CDR3 size: 16 residues. J was trimmed by 4 bases and V by 6 bases; bases with no gene match: 11. Germline-derived CDR1 and CDR2 are MNHEY and SMNVEV (reference sequence). The CDR3 DNA follows: TGTGCCAGCAGACAAACAGCGGGGGCCCAGTACAATGAGCAGTTCTTC. Translating gives CASRQTAGAQYNEQFF.

This chain links TRBV25-1 with TRBJ1-1; 7 positions agree with TRBD1. Germline V CDR1 and CDR2: MGHDK, SYGVNS. V lost 6 bases and J lost 4; bases outside the gene matches: 8. The CDR3 sequence is 14 residues long. The CDR3 nucleotides read TGTGCCAGCAGCTCACAGGGGAAGGCCACTGAAGCTTTCTTT. Translated, it gives CASSSQGKATEAFF.

This clone appeared a few times. This chain links TRBV28 with TRBJ1-1; D unresolved. CDR3 length: 14 amino acids. From germline, CDR1 is MDHEN and CDR2 SYDVKM. The V end was cut by 6 bases, the J end by 1 base, with 12 bases between. The CDR3 region has the DNA TGTGCCAGCAGCCCCCCCCAGGAGAACACTGAAGCTTTCTTT. This codes for CASSPPQENTEAFF.

This clone was counted once. This chain connects TRBV5-4 to TRBJ1-6, with a weak D call TRBD1 (6 bases). This CDR3 has 15 amino acids. With 1 base removed from V and 8 bases from J, the gap between germline ends came to 13 bases. The germline V gene has CDR1 SGHNT and CDR2 YYREEE (reference sequence). The DNA for the CDR3 is TGTGCCAGCAGCTTGAGTACCGGACAGTATTCACCCCTCCACTTT. Translated, it gives CASSLSTGQYSPLHF.

This chain uses TRBV27 with TRBJ2-2, with TRBD1 as a possible D gene (6 bases). The CDR3 loop spans 16 amino acids. Per germline, CDR1 MNHEY and CDR2 SMNVEV (reference sequence). Between the trimmed V and J ends, which lost 2 bases and 8 bases, there was a span of 18 bases. The CDR3 spells CASSLLNRAFTGELFF. Here the CDR3 DNA reads TGTGCCAGCAGTTTACTTAACAGGGCGTTCACTGGGGAGCTGTTTTTT.

The genes are TRBV14 and TRBJ1-1, with a weak D call TRBD1 (6 bases). CDR3 length: 13 residues. Germline CDR1 SGHDN, CDR2 FVKESK. V lost 4 bases and J 4 bases, leaving 10 bases between the germline ends. The CDR3 region is CASSPRGGTEAFF. As DNA, the CDR3 is TGTGCCAGCAGCCCCAGGGGCGGCACTGAAGCTTTCTTT. Supplemented by reference TRBV14 and TRBJ1-1, the full variable domain reads EAGVTQFPSHSVIEKGQTVTLRCDPISGHDNLYWYRRVMGKEIKFLLHFVKESKQDESGMPNNRFLAERTGGTYSTLKVQPAELEDSGVYFCASSPRGGTEAFFGQGTRLTVV.

The chain is built from TRBV5-1 and TRBJ2-3, with TRBD1 matching 9 bases. This CDR3 comprises 16 residues. Germline trimming cut 7 bases from V and 2 bases from J; bases unmatched to any gene: 11. CDR1 and CDR2 (germline): SGHRS, YFSETQ. CDR3 loop: CASLETGGKHTDTQYF. The DNA for the CDR3 is TGCGCCAGCCTAGAGACAGGGGGAAAGCACACAGATACGCAGTATTTT.

This chain links TRBV9 with TRBJ2-7; 7 bases align to TRBD1. The CDR3 spans 15 residues. The ends lost 3 bases at V and 3 bases at J; junction bases unmatched: 9. Germline assignment: CDR1 SGDLS and CDR2 YYNGEE. DNA of the CDR3: TGTGCCAGCAGCGCGACCGGGACAGTTAACTACGAGCAGTACTTC. Protein: CASSATGTVNYEQYF.

This clone was counted a few times. The chain combines TRBV5-1 with TRBJ2-2; D uncertain. CDR3 size: 14 residues. Trimming took off 0 bases at V and 7 bases at J, with 10 bases between the two ends. Germline V CDR1 and CDR2: SGHRS, YFSETQ. The CDR3 reads CASSLATSGGELFF. The CDR3 nucleotides read TGCGCCAGCAGCTTGGCAACATCGGGCGGGGAGCTGTTTTTT.

This clone was recorded only once. This chain joins TRBV2 and TRBJ1-3; D unresolved. Germline V CDR1 and CDR2: SNHLY, FYNNEI. This CDR3 comprises 13 residues. The V end lost 8 bases, the J end lost 7 bases, and 15 bases lay between the germline ends. CDR3 residues: CASAFPRVNTIYF. The CDR3 DNA reads as TGTGCCAGCGCATTTCCACGGGTTAACACCATATATTTT.

This clone has a single count. The V call is TRBV6-9, the J call TRBJ2-5; D might be TRBD2 (7 bases). Germline-derived CDR1 and CDR2 are MNHGY and SVAAGI. The ends were cut back, 5 bases at V and 4 bases at J, with 29 bases in the middle. This CDR3 contains 19 residues. The CDR3 DNA sequence: TGTGCCAGCAGTCCTTATTGGGGCGGGGGCCACTTGGGGCCAGAGACCCAGTACTTC. It codes for CASSPYWGGGHLGPETQYF.

The CDR3 DNA sequence: TGTGCCAGCACCAAAGGCCCTAGCCGGAAAAGCGATGAGCAGTTCTTC. Translating gives CASTKGPSRKSDEQFF. The rearrangement uses TRBV7-9 and TRBJ2-1, with D perhaps TRBD2 (5 bases). Deletions cut 7 bases from V and 8 bases from J, with 24 bases between. This CDR3 is built from 16 residues. Germline loops: CDR1 SEHNR, CDR2 FQNEAQ (reference sequence).

V is TRBV19 and J is TRBJ1-4; D not certain. The CDR3 totals 13 residues. CDR1 is LNHDA, CDR2 SQIVND, per germline (reference sequence). The ends were cut back, 7 bases at V and 3 bases at J, with 9 bases in the middle. CDR3 DNA: TGTGCCAGTAAACTACATCCTAATGAAAAACTGTTTTTT. Its protein product is CASKLHPNEKLFF.

The DNA of the CDR3 is TGTGCCAGCAGTCCTCACGCGACAGGAGCCAATCAGCCCCAGCATTTT. This gives the protein CASSPHATGANQPQHF. The chain combines TRBV6-6 with TRBJ1-5; weak D call: TRBD1 (6 bases). This CDR3 has 16 amino acids. The V and J ends lost 5 bases and 3 bases respectively, with 17 bases between them. The germline CDR1 and CDR2 sequences are MNHNY and SVGAGI (reference sequence).

For this clone: The CDR3 end shows no conserved phenylalanine or tryptophan, and so a read error is likely. Because the CDR3's place on the DNA is in doubt, the DNA is left out and the CDR3 is given as listed by TCRdb. The chain couples TRBV28 to TRBJ1-1; the table's D call of TRBD1 was not tested on the DNA. Germline CDR1 reads MDHEN; CDR2 reads SYDVKM. Both ends counted, the CDR3 spans 10 residues. The CDR3 here is CASSPGTGVG.